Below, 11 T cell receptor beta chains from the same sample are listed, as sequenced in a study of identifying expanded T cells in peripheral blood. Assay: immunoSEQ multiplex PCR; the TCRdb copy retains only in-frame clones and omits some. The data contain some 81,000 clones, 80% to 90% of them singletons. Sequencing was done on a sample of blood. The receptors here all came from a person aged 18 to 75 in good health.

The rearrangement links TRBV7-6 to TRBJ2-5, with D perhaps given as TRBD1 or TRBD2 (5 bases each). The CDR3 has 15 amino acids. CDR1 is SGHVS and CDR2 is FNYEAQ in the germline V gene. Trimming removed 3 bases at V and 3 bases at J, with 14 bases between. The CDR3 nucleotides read TGTGCCAGCAGCTTGCTCGGGACCGGTAAAGAGACCCAGTACTTC. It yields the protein CASSLLGTGKETQYF.

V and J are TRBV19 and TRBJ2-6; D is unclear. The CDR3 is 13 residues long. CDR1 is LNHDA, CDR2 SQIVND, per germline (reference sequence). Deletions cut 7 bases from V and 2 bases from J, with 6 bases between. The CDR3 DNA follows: TGTGCCAGTACCCCCCCTGGGGCCAACGTCCTGACTTTC. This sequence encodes CASTPPGANVLTF. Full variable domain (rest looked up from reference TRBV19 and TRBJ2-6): DGGITQSPKYLFRKEGQNVTLSCEQNLNHDAMYWYRQDPGQGLRLIYYSQIVNDFQKGDIAEGYSVSREKKESFPLTVTSAQKNPTAFYLCASTPPGANVLTFGAGSRLTVL.

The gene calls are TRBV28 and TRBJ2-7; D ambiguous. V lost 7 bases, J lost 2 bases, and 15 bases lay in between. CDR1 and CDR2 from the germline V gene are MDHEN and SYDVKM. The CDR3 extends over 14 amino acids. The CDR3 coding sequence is TGTGCCAGCACCATCGGTCCGAGCACCTACGAGCAGTACTTC. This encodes CASTIGPSTYEQYF.

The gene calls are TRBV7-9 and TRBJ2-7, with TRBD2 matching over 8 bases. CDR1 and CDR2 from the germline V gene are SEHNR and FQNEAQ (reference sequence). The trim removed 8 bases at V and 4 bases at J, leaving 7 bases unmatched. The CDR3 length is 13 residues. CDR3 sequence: CASGLLAAYEQYF. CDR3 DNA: TGTGCCAGCGGTCTACTAGCGGCTTACGAGCAGTACTTC.

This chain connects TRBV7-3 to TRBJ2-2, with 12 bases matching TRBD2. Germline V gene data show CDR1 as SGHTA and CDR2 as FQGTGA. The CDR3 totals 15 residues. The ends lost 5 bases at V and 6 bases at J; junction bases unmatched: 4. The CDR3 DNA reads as TGTGCCAGCAGCCTACTAGCGGGAGGTTCCGGGGAGCTGTTTTTT. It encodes CASSLLAGGSGELFF. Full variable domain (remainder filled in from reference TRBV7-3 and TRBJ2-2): GAGVSQTPSNKVTEKGKYVELRCDPISGHTALYWYRQSLGQGPEFLIYFQGTGAADDSGLPNDRFFAVRPEGSVSTLKIQRTERGDSAVYLCASSLLAGGSGELFFGEGSRLTVL.

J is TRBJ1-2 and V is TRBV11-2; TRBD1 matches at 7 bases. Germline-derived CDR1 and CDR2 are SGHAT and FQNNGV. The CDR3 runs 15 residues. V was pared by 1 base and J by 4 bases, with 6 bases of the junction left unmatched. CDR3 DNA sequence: TGTGCCAGCAGCTTAGGACAGGGTGAGAGCTATGGCTACACCTTC. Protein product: CASSLGQGESYGYTF.

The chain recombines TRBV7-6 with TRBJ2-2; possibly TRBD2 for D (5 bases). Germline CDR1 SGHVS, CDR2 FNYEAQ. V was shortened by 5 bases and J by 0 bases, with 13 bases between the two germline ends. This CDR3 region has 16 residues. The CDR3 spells CASSQGLGSNTGELFF. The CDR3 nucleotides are TGTGCCAGCAGCCAAGGACTGGGATCGAACACCGGGGAGCTGTTTTTT.

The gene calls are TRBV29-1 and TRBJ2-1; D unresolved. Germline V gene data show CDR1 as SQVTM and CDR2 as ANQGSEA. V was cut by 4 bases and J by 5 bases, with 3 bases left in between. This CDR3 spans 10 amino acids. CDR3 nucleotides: TGCAGCGTTGCCGACAATGAGCAGTTCTTC. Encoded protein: CSVADNEQFF.

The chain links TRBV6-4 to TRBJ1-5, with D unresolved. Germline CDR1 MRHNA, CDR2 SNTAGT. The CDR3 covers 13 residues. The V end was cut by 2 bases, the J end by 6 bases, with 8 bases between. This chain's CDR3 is CASSDLLGQPQHF. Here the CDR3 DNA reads TGTGCCAGCAGTGACCTTTTAGGTCAGCCCCAGCATTTT.

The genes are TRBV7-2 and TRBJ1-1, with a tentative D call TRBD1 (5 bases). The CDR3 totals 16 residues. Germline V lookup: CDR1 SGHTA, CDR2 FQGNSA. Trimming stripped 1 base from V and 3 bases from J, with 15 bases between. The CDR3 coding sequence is TGTGCCAGCAGCTTAGAGATGGGGGATTTGGACACTGAAGCTTTCTTT. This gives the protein CASSLEMGDLDTEAFF.

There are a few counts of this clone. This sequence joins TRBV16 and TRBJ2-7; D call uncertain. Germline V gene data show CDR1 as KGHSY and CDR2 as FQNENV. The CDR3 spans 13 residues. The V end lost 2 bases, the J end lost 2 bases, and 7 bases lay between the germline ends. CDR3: CASSQDGAYEQYF. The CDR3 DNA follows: TGTGCCAGCAGCCAAGATGGGGCCTACGAGCAGTACTTC.